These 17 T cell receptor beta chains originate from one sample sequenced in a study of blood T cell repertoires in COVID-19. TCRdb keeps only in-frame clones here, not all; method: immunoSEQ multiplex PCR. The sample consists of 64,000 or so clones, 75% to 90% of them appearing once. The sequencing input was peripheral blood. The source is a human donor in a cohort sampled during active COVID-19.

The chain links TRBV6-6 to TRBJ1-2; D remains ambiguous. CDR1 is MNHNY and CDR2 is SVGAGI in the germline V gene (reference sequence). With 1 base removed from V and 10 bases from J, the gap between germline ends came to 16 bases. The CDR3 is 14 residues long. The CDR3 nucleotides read TGTGCCAGCAGTTACTACGTGGGAGGCGATGTCTACACCTTC. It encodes CASSYYVGGDVYTF.

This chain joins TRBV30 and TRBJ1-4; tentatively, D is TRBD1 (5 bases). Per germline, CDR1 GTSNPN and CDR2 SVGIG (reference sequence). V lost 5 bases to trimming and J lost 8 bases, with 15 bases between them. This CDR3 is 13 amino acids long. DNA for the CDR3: TGTGCCTGGTCCCTCCCGGGACTGGAAAAACTGTTTTTT. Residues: CAWSLPGLEKLFF.

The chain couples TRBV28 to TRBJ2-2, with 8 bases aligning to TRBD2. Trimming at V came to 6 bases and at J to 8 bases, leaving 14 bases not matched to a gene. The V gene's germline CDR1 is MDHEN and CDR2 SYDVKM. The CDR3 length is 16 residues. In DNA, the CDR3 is TGTGCCAGCAGCCCCCCTCCCGGGGGGGGATGGGGGGAGCTGTTTTTT. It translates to CASSPPPGGGWGELFF.

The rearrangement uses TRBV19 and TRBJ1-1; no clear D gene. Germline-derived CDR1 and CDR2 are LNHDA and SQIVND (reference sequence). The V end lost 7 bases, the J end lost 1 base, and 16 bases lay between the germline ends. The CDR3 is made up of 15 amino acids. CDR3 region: CASTIPGYQNTEAFF. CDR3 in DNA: TGTGCCAGTACTATCCCGGGATACCAGAACACTGAAGCTTTCTTT.

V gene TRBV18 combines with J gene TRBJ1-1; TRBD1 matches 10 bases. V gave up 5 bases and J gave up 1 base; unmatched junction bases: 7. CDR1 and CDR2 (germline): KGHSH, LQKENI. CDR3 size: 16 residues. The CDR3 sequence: CASSSGQGTTNTEAFF. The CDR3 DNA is TGTGCCAGCTCATCGGGACAGGGGACTACGAACACTGAAGCTTTCTTT.

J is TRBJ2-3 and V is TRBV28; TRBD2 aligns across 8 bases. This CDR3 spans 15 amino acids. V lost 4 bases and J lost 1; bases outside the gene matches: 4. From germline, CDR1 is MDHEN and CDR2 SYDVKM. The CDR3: CASSSRGAGTDTQYF. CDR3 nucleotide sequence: TGTGCCAGCAGTTCGCGGGGGGCGGGCACAGATACGCAGTATTTT.

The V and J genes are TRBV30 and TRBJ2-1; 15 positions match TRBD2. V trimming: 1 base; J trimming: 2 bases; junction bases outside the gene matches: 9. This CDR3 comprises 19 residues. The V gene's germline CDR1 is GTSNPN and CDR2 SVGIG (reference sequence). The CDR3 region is CAWSAKGLAGGRPYNEQFF. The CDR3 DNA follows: TGTGCCTGGAGTGCGAAGGGACTAGCGGGGGGCCGCCCCTACAATGAGCAGTTCTTC.

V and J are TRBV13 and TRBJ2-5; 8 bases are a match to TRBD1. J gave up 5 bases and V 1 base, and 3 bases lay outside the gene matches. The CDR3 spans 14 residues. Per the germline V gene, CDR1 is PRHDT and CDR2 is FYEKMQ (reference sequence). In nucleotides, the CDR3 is TGTGCCAGCAGCTTAGATACAGGGGGGGAGACCCAGTACTTC. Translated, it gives CASSLDTGGETQYF.

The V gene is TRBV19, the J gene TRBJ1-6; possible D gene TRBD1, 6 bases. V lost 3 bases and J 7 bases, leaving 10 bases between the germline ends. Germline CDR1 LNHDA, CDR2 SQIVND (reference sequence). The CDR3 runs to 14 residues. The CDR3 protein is CASSMRGNNSPLHF. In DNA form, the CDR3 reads TGTGCCAGTAGTATGAGGGGGAACAATTCACCCCTCCACTTT.

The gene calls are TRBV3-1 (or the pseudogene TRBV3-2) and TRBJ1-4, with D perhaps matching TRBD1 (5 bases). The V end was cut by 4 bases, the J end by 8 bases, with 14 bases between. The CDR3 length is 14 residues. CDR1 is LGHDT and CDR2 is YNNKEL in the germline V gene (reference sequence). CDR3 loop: CASSPPGVSEKLFF. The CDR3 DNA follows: TGTGCCAGCAGCCCCCCGGGGGTTAGCGAAAAACTGTTTTTT.

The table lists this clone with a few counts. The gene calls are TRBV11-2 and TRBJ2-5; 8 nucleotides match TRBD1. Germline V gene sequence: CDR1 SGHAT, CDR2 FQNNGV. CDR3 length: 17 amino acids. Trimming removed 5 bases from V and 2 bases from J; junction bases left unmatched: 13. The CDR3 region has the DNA TGTGCCAGCAGCCAAATCCGACAGGGGAGAGGGCAAGAGACCCAGTACTTC. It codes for CASSQIRQGRGQETQYF.

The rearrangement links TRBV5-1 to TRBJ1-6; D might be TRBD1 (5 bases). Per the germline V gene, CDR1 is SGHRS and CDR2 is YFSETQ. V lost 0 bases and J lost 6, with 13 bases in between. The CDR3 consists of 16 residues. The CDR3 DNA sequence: TGCGCCAGCAGCTTGGGTGGGGGGACTTTTAATTCACCCCTCCACTTT. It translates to CASSLGGGTFNSPLHF.

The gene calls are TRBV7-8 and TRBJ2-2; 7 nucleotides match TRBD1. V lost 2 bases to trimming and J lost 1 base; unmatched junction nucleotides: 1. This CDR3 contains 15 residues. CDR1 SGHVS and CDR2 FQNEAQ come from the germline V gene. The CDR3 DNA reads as TGTGCCAGCAGCTTAAGGGACAGGAACACCGGGGAGCTGTTTTTT. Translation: CASSLRDRNTGELFF.

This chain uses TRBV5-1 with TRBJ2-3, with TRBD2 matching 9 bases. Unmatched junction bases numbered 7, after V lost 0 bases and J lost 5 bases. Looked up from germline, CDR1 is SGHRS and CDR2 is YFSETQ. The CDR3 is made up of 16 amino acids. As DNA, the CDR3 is TGCGCCAGCAGCTTGGCAGGTAGCGGGGGTATAGATACGCAGTATTTT. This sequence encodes CASSLAGSGGIDTQYF.

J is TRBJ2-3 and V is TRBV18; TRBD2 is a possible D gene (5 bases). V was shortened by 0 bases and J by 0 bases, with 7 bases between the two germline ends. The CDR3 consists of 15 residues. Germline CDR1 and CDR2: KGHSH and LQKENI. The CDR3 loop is CASSPPRGSTDTQYF. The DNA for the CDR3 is TGTGCCAGCTCACCACCTCGCGGGAGCACAGATACGCAGTATTTT.

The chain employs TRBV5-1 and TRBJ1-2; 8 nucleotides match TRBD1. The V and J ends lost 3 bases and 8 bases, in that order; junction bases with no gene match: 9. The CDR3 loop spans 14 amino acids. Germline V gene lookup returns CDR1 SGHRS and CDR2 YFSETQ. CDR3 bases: TGCGCCAGCAGCTCCGGACAGGGATCTTCCGGCTACACCTTC. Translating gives CASSSGQGSSGYTF.

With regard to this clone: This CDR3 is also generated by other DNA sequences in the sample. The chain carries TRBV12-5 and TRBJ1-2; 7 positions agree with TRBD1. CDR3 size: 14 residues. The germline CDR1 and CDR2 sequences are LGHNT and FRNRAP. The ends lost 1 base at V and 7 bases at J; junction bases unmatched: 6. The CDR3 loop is CASGLGQGVGGYTF. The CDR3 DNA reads TGTGCTAGTGGTTTGGGCCAGGGGGTGGGTGGCTACACCTTC.